The entry below describes one T cell receptor (beta chain). The sample comes from a study of T cell responses to AZD1222 COVID-19 vaccine. This table comes from immunoSEQ multiplex PCR, and its TCRdb copy is limited to in-frame clones, with some not included. The sample comprises some 50,000 clones, 65% to 85% of which are singletons, and roughly 27% rests with the top ten. The source was peripheral blood, collected on day 0 of AZD1222 vaccination. The sequence was collected from an adult in good health.

As DNA, the CDR3 is TGTGCCAGCAGTTTCCTCGACAGGCCCAAAATGAATGAGCAGTTCTTC. Amino acid sequence: CASSFLDRPKMNEQFF. The V and J genes are TRBV28 and TRBJ2-1; TRBD1 is a possible D gene (6 bases). Deletions cut 3 bases from V and 7 bases from J, with 19 bases between. The CDR3 is 16 residues long. CDR1 is MDHEN and CDR2 is SYDVKM in the germline V gene.